Shown below are 23 T cell receptor beta chains from a single sample sequenced in a study of shared clonotypes between healthy human individuals. TCRdb keeps only in-frame clones here, not all; method: immunoSEQ multiplex PCR. The table includes roughly 1,500,000 clones, around 98% detected once. The sequenced sample was naive CD4+ T cells sorted from blood. Sample subset: CD45RA+ positively selected. The source is a man aged 30-40 years in good health.

This chain connects TRBV6-1 to TRBJ2-7; D unclear. CDR1 is MNHNS and CDR2 is SASEGT in the germline V gene. The CDR3 contains 12 residues. Trimming shortened V by 8 bases and J by 4 bases, and 12 bases separated the two germline ends. CDR3 protein: CASLRGAYEQYF. CDR3 DNA sequence: TGTGCCAGCCTCCGAGGAGCATACGAGCAGTACTTC.

This chain links TRBV19 with TRBJ2-5; D is perhaps TRBD2 (5 bases). Germline assignment: CDR1 LNHDA and CDR2 SQIVND (reference sequence). V lost 3 bases and J 4 bases, leaving 9 bases between the germline ends. The CDR3 is 13 residues long. The CDR3 coding sequence is TGTGCCAGTAGTATTAGAGGGTCAGAGACCCAGTACTTC. As protein: CASSIRGSETQYF.

This chain links TRBV5-1 with TRBJ2-7; D unresolved. The germline V and J ends were trimmed by 0 bases and 0 bases, with 7 bases remaining between them. This CDR3 contains 14 residues. The germline V gene has CDR1 SGHRS and CDR2 YFSETQ. The CDR3 loop reads CASSLESNSYEQYF. In nucleotides, the CDR3 is TGCGCCAGCAGCTTGGAATCGAACTCCTACGAGCAGTACTTC.

The rearrangement links TRBV15 to TRBJ2-7; 7 bases agree with TRBD2. This CDR3 contains 18 residues. J gave up 6 bases and V 0 bases, and 17 bases lay outside the gene matches. Germline CDR1 and CDR2: LNHNV and YYDKDF (reference sequence). The CDR3 region is CATSRDRASGTLYVEQYF. In nucleotides, the CDR3 is TGTGCCACCAGCAGAGATAGGGCTAGCGGAACCCTCTACGTCGAGCAGTACTTC. The complete variable domain, with remaining parts taken from reference TRBV15 and TRBJ2-7, reads DAMVIQNPRYQVTQFGKPVTLSCSQTLNHNVMYWYQQKSSQAPKLLFHYYDKDFNNEADTPDNFQSRRPNTSFCFLDIRSPGLGDTAMYLCATSRDRASGTLYVEQYFGPGTRLTVT.

With regard to this clone: The sample contains more than one DNA sequence encoding this CDR3. CDR3 in DNA: TGTGCCAGTAGTACGGGTGGAGGGGGTCAGCCCCAGCATTTT. Encoded protein: CASSTGGGGQPQHF. The rearrangement uses TRBV19 and TRBJ1-5, with D possibly TRBD1 on 6 matching bases. The CDR3 covers 14 residues. The ends were cut back, 4 bases at V and 6 bases at J, with 13 bases in the middle. The germline CDR1 and CDR2 sequences are LNHDA and SQIVND (reference sequence).

V gene TRBV28 combines with J gene TRBJ2-2; D gene ambiguous. The V and J ends lost 8 bases and 4 bases respectively, with 11 bases between them. CDR1 and CDR2 (germline): MDHEN, SYDVKM. There are 13 residues in the CDR3. CDR3 amino acids: CASAMLVTGELFF. In DNA, the CDR3 is TGTGCCAGCGCCATGCTGGTCACCGGGGAGCTGTTTTTT.

CDR3 in DNA: TGTGCCATCAGGGAAGCGGTAGTGGACGAGCAGTACTTC. This gives the protein CAIREAVVDEQYF. The V call is TRBV10-3, the J call TRBJ2-7, with D possibly matching TRBD2 (5 bases). This CDR3 contains 13 residues. V was clipped by 6 bases and J by 5 bases, with 14 bases between them. CDR1 is ENHRY, CDR2 SYGVKD, per germline.

This clone has a single count. This chain connects TRBV15 to TRBJ2-2; 13 nucleotides align to TRBD2. V shed 1 base, J shed 8 bases, and the junction held 1 base outside the gene matches. The CDR3 sequence is 15 residues long. Germline V gene sequence: CDR1 LNHNV, CDR2 YYDKDF (reference sequence). In DNA, the CDR3 is TGTGCCACCAGCAGAGGGACTAGCGGGAGTGGGGAGCTGTTTTTT. Translation gives CATSRGTSGSGELFF.

The chain uses TRBV5-5 and TRBJ1-2; possibly TRBD1 for D (5 bases). The CDR3 has 16 residues. V lost 3 bases to trimming and J lost 4 bases, with 19 bases between them. Germline V gene sequence: CDR1 SGHKS, CDR2 YYEKEE (reference sequence). The CDR3, as DNA: TGTGCCAGCAGCTCCCTCGATGTGACAGTCCTCTATGGCTACACCTTC. Protein sequence: CASSSLDVTVLYGYTF. The whole variable domain, filled in from reference TRBV5-5 and TRBJ1-2, reads DAGVTQSPTHLIKTRGQQVTLRCSPISGHKSVSWYQQVLGQGPQFIFQYYEKEERGRGNFPDRFSARQFPNYSSELNVNALLLGDSALYLCASSSLDVTVLYGYTFGSGTRLTVV.

V is TRBV25-1 and J is TRBJ2-3, with TRBD1 identical over 9 bases. The J segment lost 2 bases and the V segment lost 0 bases, leaving 9 bases of the junction unmatched. CDR3 length equals 18 residues. Germline V gene data show CDR1 as MGHDK and CDR2 as SYGVNS. Written as DNA, the CDR3 is TGTGCCAGCAGTGAATATTCTCGGACAGGGGAGGACACAGATACGCAGTATTTT. Translated, it gives CASSEYSRTGEDTDTQYF. Full variable domain (remainder filled in from reference TRBV25-1 and TRBJ2-3): EADIYQTPRYLVIGTGKKITLECSQTMGHDKMYWYQQDPGMELHLIHYSYGVNSTEKGDLSSESTVSRIRTEHFPLTLESARPSHTSQYLCASSEYSRTGEDTDTQYFGPGTRLTVL.

About this clone: Other DNA sequences from this sample encode an identical CDR3 as well. The V and J genes are TRBV28 and TRBJ2-2; D uncertain. CDR3 length equals 14 residues. V was trimmed by 3 bases and J by 1 base, leaving 6 bases between them. CDR1 MDHEN and CDR2 SYDVKM come from the germline V gene. The CDR3 DNA sequence: TGTGCCAGCAGTTTGGGCGGGAACACCGGGGAGCTGTTTTTT. Its protein product is CASSLGGNTGELFF.

This clone was picked up one time. The chain employs TRBV5-1 and TRBJ1-1, with D unresolved. Trimming shortened V by 6 bases and J by 0 bases, and 9 bases separated the two germline ends. The CDR3 length is 13 residues. The germline CDR1 and CDR2 sequences are SGHRS and YFSETQ. This CDR3 is CASTLGMNTEAFF. In nucleotides, the CDR3 is TGCGCCAGCACGCTGGGGATGAACACTGAAGCTTTCTTT.

This clone was detected once. The chain carries TRBV21-1 and TRBJ1-5. TRBV21-1 is reported as a pseudogene. The CDR3 is made up of 14 amino acids. CDR3 in amino acids: CASSKVGTSQPQHF. CDR3 coding DNA: TGTGCCAGCAGCAAAGTCGGGACGAGCCAGCCCCAGCATTTT.

Regarding this clone: One end of the junction does not line up with germline, which may come from a read error. CDR3 in amino acids: CASSLETGGPYNEQFF. CDR3 DNA sequence: TGTGCCAGCAGCCTAGAGACAGGGGGTCCCTACAATGAGCAGTTCTTC. The V call is TRBV11-2, the J call TRBJ2-1; 9 bases are a match to TRBD1. From germline, CDR1 is SGHAT and CDR2 FQNNGV. The CDR3 length is 16 residues. Together with reference TRBV11-2 and TRBJ2-1, the CDR3 gives the full variable domain: EAGVAQSPRYKIIEKRQSVAFWCNPISGHATLYWYQQILGQGPKLLIQFQNNGVVDDSQLPKDRFSAERLKGVDSTLKIQPAKLEDSAVYLCASSLETGGPYNEQFFGPGTRLTVL.

The J gene is TRBJ2-2, the V gene TRBV4-2, with D perhaps TRBD1 or TRBD2 (5 bases each). The CDR3 runs to 17 residues. Germline CDR1 LGHNA, CDR2 YNFKEQ. Trimming removed 5 bases at V and 4 bases at J, with 20 bases between. CDR3 coding DNA: TGTGCCAGCAGCTATACAGTGGGGGTTCGAACCACCGGGGAGCTGTTTTTT. Protein product: CASSYTVGVRTTGELFF.

The genes are TRBV10-3 and TRBJ2-5; D possibly corresponds to TRBD2 (6 bases). From germline, CDR1 is ENHRY and CDR2 SYGVKD. The CDR3 is 17 residues long. V was pared by 0 bases and J by 3 bases, with 17 bases between. The CDR3 sequence is CAISESRERVREETQYF. The CDR3 DNA follows: TGTGCCATCAGTGAGTCGCGGGAAAGGGTGAGAGAAGAGACCCAGTACTTC.

The V and J genes are TRBV5-1 and TRBJ2-7; TRBD2 matches 16 bases. CDR3 size: 17 residues. The germline gives CDR1 SGHRS, CDR2 YFSETQ. Trimming at V came to 4 bases and at J to 5 bases, leaving 9 bases not matched to a gene. The CDR3 reads CASSKPGLAGGPDEQYF. The CDR3 region has the DNA TGCGCCAGCAGCAAGCCGGGACTAGCGGGAGGGCCAGACGAGCAGTACTTC.

The V gene is TRBV5-5, the J gene TRBJ2-2; D gene uncertain. The CDR3 is made up of 15 amino acids. Germline values: CDR1 SGHKS, CDR2 YYEKEE (reference sequence). The germline V and J ends were trimmed by 1 base and 1 base, with 8 bases remaining between them. CDR3 loop: CASSLIQKNTGELFF. The CDR3, as DNA: TGTGCCAGCAGCTTGATACAGAAGAACACCGGGGAGCTGTTTTTT.

This clone was seen only once. Additional DNA sequences in this sample encode the identical CDR3. The genes are TRBV11-2 and TRBJ2-1; TRBD1 might be the D (5 bases). This CDR3 has 13 residues. Per germline, CDR1 SGHAT and CDR2 FQNNGV. The germline V and J ends were trimmed by 1 base and 9 bases, with 10 bases remaining between them. DNA of the CDR3: TGTGCCAGCAGCTTAGGGGGCCTGGGTGAGCAGTTCTTC. The encoded protein is CASSLGGLGEQFF.

The V call is TRBV7-9, the J call TRBJ2-2, with 12 bases aligning to TRBD2. The CDR3 loop spans 15 amino acids. Germline V gene lookup returns CDR1 SEHNR and CDR2 FQNEAQ (reference sequence). V dropped 5 bases and J dropped 5; count of bases not matched to a gene: 3. The CDR3, as DNA: TGTGCCAGCAGCCGGACTAGCGGGGAAACCGGGGAGCTGTTTTTT. Amino acid sequence: CASSRTSGETGELFF.

Comment on this clone: This CDR3 is also generated by other DNA sequences in the sample. V gene TRBV7-2 combines with J gene TRBJ2-7; 10 bases are a match to TRBD1. Germline CDR1 is SGHTA and CDR2 is FQGNSA. V shed 4 bases, J shed 2 bases, and the junction held 2 bases outside the gene matches. The CDR3 runs 14 residues. The DNA of the CDR3 is TGTGCCAGCAGCTCCGGACAGGGGGCCTACGAGCAGTACTTC. It encodes CASSSGQGAYEQYF.

J is TRBJ2-2 and V is TRBV5-1; D is possibly TRBD1 (8 bases). With 4 bases removed from V and 0 bases from J, the gap between germline ends came to 13 bases. Germline CDR1 and CDR2: SGHRS and YFSETQ. The CDR3 extends over 16 amino acids. The CDR3 sequence: CASSLTGGANTGELFF. The CDR3 nucleotides read TGCGCCAGCAGCCTAACAGGGGGGGCGAACACCGGGGAGCTGTTTTTT.

The rearrangement uses TRBV9 and TRBJ2-7, with D tentatively TRBD2 (5 bases). Trimming left V 0 bases short and J 2 bases short, with 9 bases between. The CDR3 covers 14 residues. Germline-derived CDR1 and CDR2 are SGDLS and YYNGEE. The CDR3 nucleotides read TGTGCCAGCAGCGTAGAACTCGGGGCCTACGAGCAGTACTTC. This sequence encodes CASSVELGAYEQYF.